The 21 T cell receptor beta chains reported below all come from one sample, sequenced in a study of cytomegalovirus exposure and HLA in healthy donors (dated by TCRdb to the late 2010s). Receptor libraries were prepared by the immunoSEQ multiplex PCR assay. The multiplex PCR relied on a mix of 60 forward primers for TCR Vbeta segments and 13 reverse primers for TCR Jbeta segments. Held by TCRdb, this immuneACCESS table contains in-frame sequences only and omits some clones. Under half of the omission traces to an unresolved V gene where checked; the cause of the rest is unknown. The sample table gives 100,000 to 150,000 clones. Of the sample, around 1.5% falls within the top ten clones. Sequencing was done on a sample of PBMCs. These receptors were obtained from a woman aged 40 to 50 in good health and CMV-seronegative.

This sequence joins TRBV16 and TRBJ2-7; 7 bases map to TRBD1. The CDR3 is 15 residues long. The germline CDR1 and CDR2 sequences are KGHSY and FQNENV. Trimming at V came to 4 bases and at J to 6 bases, leaving 12 bases not matched to a gene. The CDR3 is CASSLTGQERGEQYF. The CDR3 bases are TGTGCCAGCAGCCTTACCGGACAGGAGAGGGGCGAGCAGTACTTC.

This rearrangement joins TRBV4-3 to TRBJ2-7; the D gene is possibly TRBD1 (6 bases). V lost 0 bases and J lost 3, with 21 bases in between. Germline CDR1 and CDR2: LGHNA and YSLEER. The CDR3 runs 18 residues. CDR3 amino acids: CASSQDILIRDTFYEQYF. The CDR3 nucleotides read TGCGCCAGCAGCCAAGACATTCTTATCCGGGACACCTTCTACGAGCAGTACTTC.

The CDR3 nucleotides are TGTGCCAGCAGTTTATGGCCAGGGCGACTGTTTTTT. This gives the protein CASSLWPGRLFF. This chain joins TRBV28 and TRBJ1-4; D might be TRBD1 (5 bases). The CDR3 covers 12 residues. Germline loops: CDR1 MDHEN, CDR2 SYDVKM. Trimming took off 0 bases at V and 13 bases at J, with 9 bases between the two ends. Complete variable domain (other parts from reference TRBV28 and TRBJ1-4): DVKVTQSSRYLVKRTGEKVFLECVQDMDHENMFWYRQDPGLGLRLIYFSYDVKMKEKGDIPEGYSVSREKKERFSLILESASTNQTSMYLCASSLWPGRLFFGSGTQLSVL.

The genes are TRBV5-4 and TRBJ1-6; 11 bases agree with TRBD1. V was pared by 5 bases and J by 5 bases, with 6 bases of the junction left unmatched. Germline V gene data show CDR1 as SGHNT and CDR2 as YYREEE (reference sequence). The CDR3 contains 16 residues. CDR3 amino acids: CASRRTGGSNNSPLHF. For the CDR3, the DNA is TGTGCCAGCAGACGGACAGGGGGCAGCAATAATTCACCCCTCCACTTT.

This rearrangement joins TRBV6-5 to TRBJ1-2, with unresolved D. The V gene's germline CDR1 is MNHEY and CDR2 SVGAGI. Trimming pared 5 bases from V and 5 bases from J, leaving 15 bases between. The CDR3 sequence is 14 residues long. CDR3 nucleotide sequence: TGTGCCAGCAGTATTACCTCCGGCGGGTATGGCTACACCTTC. Its translation is CASSITSGGYGYTF.

The chain uses TRBV29-1 and TRBJ1-1; possible D gene TRBD1, 6 bases. The germline V gene has CDR1 SQVTM and CDR2 ANQGSEA. This CDR3 has 14 amino acids. With 4 bases removed from V and 0 bases from J, the gap between germline ends came to 12 bases. The CDR3 sequence: CSVASRGLNTEAFF. For the CDR3, the DNA is TGCAGCGTTGCATCCAGGGGACTGAACACTGAAGCTTTCTTT.

DNA of the CDR3: TGTGCCATCAGTAAGCAGGGGGCAAGGACTGAAGCTTTCTTT. The encoded protein is CAISKQGARTEAFF. The chain joins TRBV10-3 to TRBJ1-1; 8 bases are shared with TRBD1. CDR1 is ENHRY and CDR2 is SYGVKD in the germline V gene. V shed 5 bases, J shed 5 bases, and the junction held 7 bases outside the gene matches. The CDR3 loop spans 14 amino acids.

The chain carries TRBV6-1 and TRBJ2-1; 14 positions match TRBD2. The CDR3 spans 19 residues. Trimming removed 2 bases from V and 6 bases from J; junction bases left unmatched: 12. The germline V gene has CDR1 MNHNS and CDR2 SASEGT. This CDR3 is CASSELGLAGAFFINEQFF. CDR3 nucleotides: TGTGCCAGCAGTGAATTGGGACTAGCGGGGGCCTTTTTCATCAATGAGCAGTTCTTC.

J is TRBJ1-1 and V is TRBV11-3; a possible D gene is TRBD1 (5 bases). This CDR3 comprises 14 residues. V was pared by 5 bases and J by 3 bases, with 13 bases between. In germline, CDR1 is SGHNT, CDR2 YENEEA. The CDR3 loop reads CASSPYWGDTEAFF. Here the CDR3 DNA reads TGTGCCAGCAGCCCTTATTGGGGGGACACTGAAGCTTTCTTT.

The rearrangement uses TRBV18 and TRBJ2-6; D is perhaps TRBD1 (7 bases). CDR3 length: 19 residues. CDR1 and CDR2 (germline): KGHSH, LQKENI. Trimming cost V 3 bases and J 0 bases, with 18 bases left between them. The CDR3 nucleotides are TGTGCCAGCTCACCCCGCGCTCAGGGGGGAGGCTCTGGGGCCAACGTCCTGACTTTC. It codes for CASSPRAQGGGSGANVLTF.

The genes are TRBV7-9 and TRBJ1-1; no definite D call. In germline, CDR1 is SEHNR, CDR2 FQNEAQ (reference sequence). Trimming left V 3 bases short and J 0 bases short, with 14 bases between. This CDR3 contains 16 residues. CDR3: CASSLGSRRLNTEAFF. The CDR3 coding sequence is TGTGCCAGCAGCTTGGGCTCGCGACGTTTGAACACTGAAGCTTTCTTT.

As regards this clone: The junction shows a germline mismatch at one end, possibly a read error. Other DNA sequences of this sample code for an identical CDR3. This chain connects TRBV6-5 to TRBJ1-5; D perhaps matches TRBD1 (6 bases). The CDR3 runs to 12 residues. Germline V gene lookup returns CDR1 MNHEY and CDR2 SVGAGI. The CDR3 DNA follows: TGTGCTAGCAGTCCCCCGGGACAACCCCAGCATTTT. Translated: CASSPPGQPQHF.

This chain connects TRBV7-2 to TRBJ2-7, with D uncertain. The CDR3 has 14 amino acids. V was trimmed by 2 bases and J by 3 bases, leaving 11 bases between them. Germline lookup yields CDR1 SGHTA and CDR2 FQGNSA. The CDR3 reads CASSLSAEYYEQYF. CDR3 DNA sequence: TGTGCCAGCAGCTTATCCGCAGAATACTACGAGCAGTACTTC.

The V and J genes are TRBV12-2 and TRBJ2-7; the D call in the table, TRBD1, was not verified against the DNA. TRBV12-2 is listed as a pseudogene. CDR3 length: 15 residues. Written as DNA, the CDR3 is TGTGCAAGTCGCTGGACCCACAGGGGCCTCTACGAGCAGTACGTC. Amino acids: CASRWTHRGLYEQYV.

This chain joins TRBV2 and TRBJ2-3; TRBD2 might be the D (6 bases). The length of the CDR3 is 15 residues. Germline assignment: CDR1 SNHLY and CDR2 FYNNEI. The V and J ends lost 3 bases and 4 bases respectively, with 14 bases between them. CDR3 protein: CASSESGVRADTQYF. CDR3 nucleotides: TGTGCCAGCAGTGAGTCGGGGGTCCGAGCAGATACGCAGTATTTT.

The chain employs TRBV11-3 and TRBJ2-3; 9 bases map to TRBD2. The germline gives CDR1 SGHNT, CDR2 YENEEA. The junction had 7 bases not matched to a gene; V was cut back by 1 base and J by 5 bases. The CDR3 consists of 16 residues. The CDR3 protein is CASSLGLAGREDTQYF. The CDR3 nucleotides are TGTGCCAGCAGCTTAGGTCTAGCGGGGAGGGAAGATACGCAGTATTTT.

The chain combines TRBV28 with TRBJ1-2, with TRBD1 identical over 7 bases. The CDR3 sequence is 14 residues long. Losses at the gene ends were 3 bases for V and 8 bases for J; bases not matched to a gene: 9. Germline V gives CDR1 MDHEN, CDR2 SYDVKM. DNA of the CDR3: TGTGCCAGCAGTTTTCTACAGGGGATAGAAGGCTACACCTTC. Its protein product is CASSFLQGIEGYTF.

The chain joins TRBV27 to TRBJ2-7, with D possibly TRBD1 on 5 matching bases. Trimming took 4 bases from V and 3 from J, leaving 13 bases between them. The germline gives CDR1 MNHEY, CDR2 SMNVEV (reference sequence). CDR3 length: 14 amino acids. The CDR3 region is CASSSQPQGYEQYF. CDR3 bases: TGTGCCAGCAGTTCCCAACCCCAGGGCTACGAGCAGTACTTC.

About this clone: Additional DNA sequences in this sample encode the identical CDR3. For the CDR3, the DNA is TGTGCCAGCAGTACAGGGATGGGCAAAAACATTCAGTACTTC. Its protein is CASSTGMGKNIQYF. V gene TRBV27 combines with J gene TRBJ2-4; D possibly corresponds to TRBD1 (6 bases). The CDR3 covers 14 residues. V was pared by 5 bases and J by 3 bases, with 11 bases between. Germline V gives CDR1 MNHEY, CDR2 SMNVEV (reference sequence).

The chain carries TRBV25-1 and TRBJ1-1; D remains ambiguous. The V gene's germline CDR1 is MGHDK and CDR2 SYGVNS. This CDR3 comprises 15 residues. Deletions cut 1 base from V and 5 bases from J, with 14 bases between. CDR3 protein: CASSESLGRETEAFF. The CDR3 nucleotides are TGTGCCAGCAGTGAATCATTGGGGAGGGAGACTGAAGCTTTCTTT.

V is TRBV18 and J is TRBJ2-5; D perhaps matches TRBD2 (5 bases). Deletions cut 2 bases from V and 2 bases from J, with 12 bases between. This CDR3 has 15 residues. The germline CDR1 and CDR2 sequences are KGHSH and LQKENI. Here the CDR3 DNA reads TGTGCCAGCTCACCAGGCGGGCGGGTACAAGAGACCCAGTACTTC. Translating it yields CASSPGGRVQETQYF.